This T cell receptor beta chain was recorded in a study of response to subunit inactivated influenza vaccine (dated by TCRdb to 2016 to 2018). With respect to the entire study: Deep quantitative T cell receptor repertoire profiling was used in the study to track responses to a trivalent subunit inactivated influenza vaccine. Broad study findings and their caveats: It was suggested by the authors that each seasonal influenza vaccination may recruit only a limited number of new T cells.

This clonotype was recorded a few times. The clone's antigen remains unknown. Per-base qualities were not stored, and no clone one base away is much larger. The receptor library was made with RT-PCR. These reads were obtained on an Illumina HiSeq 2500. TCRdb reran the public reads through fastp at Q25 and MiXCR, keeping productive beta chains. Identical CDR3 proteins give one entry, which carries the most common genes and DNA. This sample is represented by about 700,000 distinct CDR3 sequences; 15% to 17% of them were singletons. Approximately 10% of the sample lies in the top ten. The TCR sequence derives from a man aged 50-60 years who received an inactivated influenza vaccine. Donor details come from another sample of the same person, matched by shared clones. Sample: PBMCs from blood, taken 12 days after vaccination.

The nucleotide sequence reads TGTGCCAGCAGGCCGACCGGGACCCCTGGGACCCAGTACTTC. This translates into CASRPTGTPGTQYF. The chain is encoded by TRBV11-1 joined to TRBJ2-5; the D call is tentative, TRBD1 or TRBD2, as each matches 5 bases. CDR1 and CDR2, per the germline V gene (reference sequence), are SGHAT and FQDESV. V is shortened by 6 bases, J by 7 bases, and the region joining them spans 18 bases. Taken from cysteine to phenylalanine, the CDR3 has 14 residues. Only the CDR3 part of the read is kept: 42 bases, read in frame from the first base. Full variable domain (CDR3 extended with the reference TRBV11-1 and TRBJ2-5 proteins): EAEVAQSPRYKITEKSQAVAFWCDPISGHATLYWYRQILGQGPELLVQFQDESVVDDSQLPKDRFSAERLKGVDSTLKIQPAELGDSAMYLCASRPTGTPGTQYFGPGTRLLVL.